The entry below gives a single TCR beta chain sequence along with its context. Its antigen is not identified. These data belong to a study of long-term antiretroviral therapy in people with HIV. Study-level information: A decade or so separates the oldest specimens from the later 2015 immediate-ART recommendation. Findings of the study overall: Patients on ART gained diversity, which nonetheless stayed below transplant donor controls. Information on adherence to ART, viral resistance or therapy changes was unavailable.

Survey-level resolution applied to immunoSEQ assay v3.0. Some clones are missing from TCRdb's copy, which holds only in-frame ones; the method was immunoSEQ multiplex PCR. This table holds about 24,000 clones, 84% found once. The CDR3 covers 13 residues. V was cut by 5 bases and J by 0 bases, with 5 bases left in between. Germline V gene sequence: CDR1 SEHNR, CDR2 FQNEAQ (reference sequence). Specimens held roughly 0.9-11 million cryopreserved PBMC prior to DNA extraction. The TCR comes from a man aged 45 to 65 with HIV. The sample here was unsorted PBMCs, taken 3 years after starting antiretroviral therapy. The chain employs TRBV7-9 and TRBJ1-5, with unresolved D. The CDR3 loop is CASSTNSNQPQHF. CDR3 DNA: TGTGCCAGCAGCACCAATAGCAATCAGCCCCAGCATTTT.